This T cell receptor (beta chain) was identified in a study of T cell responses to AZD1222 COVID-19 vaccine. Points from the study as a whole: A mostly white British donor set with more females was recruited, and clonal diversity was possibly underestimated. Spike-specific TCR depth and breadth grew after two AZD1222 doses. Baseline antibody screening turned up just a handful of seropositive AZD1222 recipients. Variant regions that are unmutated are reportedly the target of nearly half of spike-specific TCRs.

The V and J ends lost 2 bases and 5 bases respectively, with 4 bases between them. The CDR3 has 12 residues. The V gene's germline CDR1 is MNHEY and CDR2 SVGAGI. Of note for this clone: The target antigen is unknown.

Generated by immunoSEQ multiplex PCR, the TCRdb table keeps only in-frame clones and is missing some. The sample has approximately 140,000 clones, 90% to 95% seen once. The sequence derives from an adult in good health. The V gene is TRBV6-5, the J gene TRBJ2-1; unclear D gene. Sequencing was performed on peripheral blood, taken on day 0 of AZD1222 vaccination. CDR3 nucleotides: TGTGCCAGCAGTTACAGGGACAATGAGCAGTTCTTC. It translates to CASSYRDNEQFF.